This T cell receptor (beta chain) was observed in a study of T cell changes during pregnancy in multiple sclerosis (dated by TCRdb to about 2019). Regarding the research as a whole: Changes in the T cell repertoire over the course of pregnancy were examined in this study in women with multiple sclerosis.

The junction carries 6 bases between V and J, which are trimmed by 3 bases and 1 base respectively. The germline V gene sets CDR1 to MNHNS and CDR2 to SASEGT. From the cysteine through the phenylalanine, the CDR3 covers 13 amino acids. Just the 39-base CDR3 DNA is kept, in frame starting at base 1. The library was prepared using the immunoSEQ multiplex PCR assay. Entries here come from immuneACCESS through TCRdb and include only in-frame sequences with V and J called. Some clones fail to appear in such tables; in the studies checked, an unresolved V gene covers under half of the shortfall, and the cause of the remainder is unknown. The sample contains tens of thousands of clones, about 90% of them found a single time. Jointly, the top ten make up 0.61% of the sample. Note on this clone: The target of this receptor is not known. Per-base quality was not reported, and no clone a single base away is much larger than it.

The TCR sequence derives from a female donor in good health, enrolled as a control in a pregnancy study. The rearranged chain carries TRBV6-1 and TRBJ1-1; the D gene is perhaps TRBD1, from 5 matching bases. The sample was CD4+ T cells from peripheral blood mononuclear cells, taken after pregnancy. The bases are TGTGCCAGCAGTGACAGGGAGAACACTGAAGCTTTCTTT. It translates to CASSDRENTEAFF.